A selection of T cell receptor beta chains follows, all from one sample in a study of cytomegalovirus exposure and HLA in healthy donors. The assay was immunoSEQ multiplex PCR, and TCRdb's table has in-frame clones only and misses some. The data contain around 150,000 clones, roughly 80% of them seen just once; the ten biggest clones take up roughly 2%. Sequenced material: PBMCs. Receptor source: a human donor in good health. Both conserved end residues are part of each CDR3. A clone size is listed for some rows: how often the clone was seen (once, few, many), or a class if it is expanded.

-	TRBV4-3	CASSQDLLAGGPSNSGELFF
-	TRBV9	CASSATGGYGYTF
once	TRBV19	CASFGTEAFF
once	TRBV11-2	CASSFDTGGYNSPLHF
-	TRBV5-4	CASSLYRGPETQYF
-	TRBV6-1	CASSEASNSPLHF
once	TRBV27	CASSHDRDNSPLHF
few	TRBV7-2	CASSRDRGETIYGYTF
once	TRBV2	CASRALRQVGNNEQFF
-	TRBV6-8	CASSYPPGQTHYEQYF
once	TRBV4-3	CASSQERAPPSTDTQYF
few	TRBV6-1	CASSVTGGQQFF
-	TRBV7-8	CASSPPGPAGGNTEAFF
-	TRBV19	CASSTPSGRGTDTQYF
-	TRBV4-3	CASSQDYRKLEGGIQYF
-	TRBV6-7	CASSHPGPRKETQYF
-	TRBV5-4	CASSLFRQGAGGYTF
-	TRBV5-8	CASSRRVMNTEAFF
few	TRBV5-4	CASSLQVWGYTF
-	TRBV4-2	CASSQDSGENYGYTF
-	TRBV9	CASSGVSGTEAFF
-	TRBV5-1	CASSLTAPYGYTF
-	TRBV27	CASSLRWGQRAPYGGYTF
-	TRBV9	CASSEGGQAYGYTF
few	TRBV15	CATSSGFPYEQYF
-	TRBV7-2	CASSSIPPGLAGGIQTQYF
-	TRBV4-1	CASSHPTGQGVYGYTF
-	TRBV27	CASSFSGELFF
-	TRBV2	CASSVRLAGGGVSGDTQYF
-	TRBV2	CASRPTGGPYEQYF
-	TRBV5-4	CASSSGTHTEAFF
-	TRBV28	CASRSGLAFYEQYF
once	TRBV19	CASRPPGQGPSLLHF
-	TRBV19	CASSIRTGAYEQYF
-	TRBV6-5	CASSRDIDYGYTF
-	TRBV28	CTSRKQGNYGYTF
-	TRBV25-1	CASSESGAGGAYNEQFF
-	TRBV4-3	CASSQDMTGFVDSPLHF
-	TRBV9	CASSVASGEETQYF
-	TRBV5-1	CASTDRADTGELFF
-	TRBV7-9	CASSLGQGLYSNQPQHF
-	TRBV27	CASSSTATYEQYF
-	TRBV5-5	CASSLGQLSNQPQHF
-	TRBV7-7	CASSRPGEAGELFF
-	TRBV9	CASSVGGQVGTDTQYF
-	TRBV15	CATSRDRGNSYEQYF
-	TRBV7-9	CASRQGQGDGYTF
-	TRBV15	CATSRGQGSYGYTF
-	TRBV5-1	CVSSWTGSTDTQYF
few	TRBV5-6	CASSPSNYGYTF